Following are 7 T cell receptor beta chains from one sample sequenced in a study of T cell clonotyping in hematopoietic cell transplantation. Only in-frame clones appear in the TCRdb table, and some are missing; sequencing was by immunoSEQ multiplex PCR. The sample lists 4,900 or so clones, around three quarters occurring once. Sequenced here: peripheral blood mononuclear cells, sampled 100 days after allogeneic stem cell transplant. The source is a male patient between 55 and 70 years old who had an allogeneic stem cell transplant, so T cells may come from the graft donor. Some clones in this sample may be carry-over from other donors' samples.

The chain has TRBV18 and TRBJ2-6; D might be TRBD1 (5 bases). CDR1 and CDR2 (germline): KGHSH, LQKENI. Trimming removed 5 bases from V and 5 bases from J, with 22 bases in between. CDR3 length: 18 residues. CDR3 amino acids: CASSFPMDIQSRANVLTF. The CDR3, as DNA: TGTGCCAGCTCATTCCCTATGGACATACAAAGTCGGGCCAACGTCCTGACTTTC. Based on the CDR3 plus reference TRBV18 and TRBJ2-6, the full variable domain is NAGVMQNPRHLVRRRGQEARLRCSPMKGHSHVYWYRQLPEEGLKFMVYLQKENIIDESGMPKERFSAEFPKEGPSILRIQQVVRGDSAAYFCASSFPMDIQSRANVLTFGAGSRLTVL.

About this clone: This same CDR3 is encoded by further DNA sequences in the sample. The chain employs TRBV7-6 and TRBJ1-5, with 11 positions matching TRBD1. CDR3 length: 15 amino acids. Germline assignment: CDR1 SGHVS and CDR2 FNYEAQ. V shed 3 bases, J shed 7 bases, and the junction held 5 bases outside the gene matches. The CDR3 protein is CASSFGQGAGQPQHF. CDR3 nucleotide sequence: TGTGCCAGCAGCTTTGGACAGGGGGCAGGGCAGCCCCAGCATTTT.

The V call is TRBV6-5, the J call TRBJ2-1; 9 bases are shared with TRBD2. The germline V gene has CDR1 MNHEY and CDR2 SVGAGI. J gave up 4 bases and V 2 bases, and 3 bases lay outside the gene matches. CDR3 length: 15 amino acids. CDR3 sequence reads: CASSYETSGYNEQFF. The CDR3 bases are TGTGCCAGCAGTTACGAGACTAGCGGATACAATGAGCAGTTCTTC.

The chain combines TRBV7-3 with TRBJ2-3; TRBD2 is a possible D gene (5 bases). Germline lookup yields CDR1 SGHTA and CDR2 FQGTGA. The CDR3 length is 15 residues. Trimming took off 6 bases at V and 0 bases at J, with 13 bases between the two ends. CDR3 bases: TGTGCCAGCAGTCCGGCGCGGACTAGCACAGATACGCAGTATTTT. This sequence encodes CASSPARTSTDTQYF.

The rearrangement uses TRBV9 and TRBJ2-1; 10 bases map to TRBD2. From germline, CDR1 is SGDLS and CDR2 YYNGEE. J gave up 7 bases and V 4 bases, and 11 bases lay outside the gene matches. The length of the CDR3 is 16 residues. The CDR3: CASSPQGAGGLNEQFF. CDR3 sequence (DNA): TGTGCCAGCAGCCCCCAGGGAGCGGGAGGGCTGAATGAGCAGTTCTTC. The variable domain in full, with the rest retrieved from reference TRBV9 and TRBJ2-1, is DSGVTQTPKHLITATGQRVTLRCSPRSGDLSVYWYQQSLDQGLQFLIQYYNGEERAKGNILERFSAQQFPDLHSELNLSSLELGDSALYFCASSPQGAGGLNEQFFGPGTRLTVL.

The chain employs TRBV19 and TRBJ2-7, with TRBD2 matching over 8 bases. Germline-derived CDR1 and CDR2 are LNHDA and SQIVND (reference sequence). The ends lost 5 bases at V and 6 bases at J; junction bases unmatched: 9. This CDR3 is built from 14 residues. The CDR3 region has the DNA TGTGCCAGTAGTTTAGCGGGAAGTGGAGGCGAGCAGTACTTC. Translated, it gives CASSLAGSGGEQYF.

The rearrangement joins TRBV5-4 to TRBJ1-1; no reliable D call. The length of the CDR3 is 14 residues. Germline CDR1 and CDR2: SGHNT and YYREEE (reference sequence). V was cut by 0 bases and J by 0 bases, with 6 bases left in between. The CDR3 coding sequence is TGTGCCAGCAGCTTGGAACATTTGAACACTGAAGCTTTCTTT. It encodes CASSLEHLNTEAFF. Full variable domain (remainder filled in from reference TRBV5-4 and TRBJ1-1): ETGVTQSPTHLIKTRGQQVTLRCSSQSGHNTVSWYQQALGQGPQFIFQYYREEENGRGNFPPRFSGLQFPNYSSELNVNALELDDSALYLCASSLEHLNTEAFFGQGTRLTVV.